This T cell receptor beta chain was recorded in a study of beta chain features in type 1 diabetes. Whole-study results and caveats: A closer apparent resemblance between naive, central memory and Treg TCRB repertoires was seen in patients than in healthy donors. Shorter templates might be favored by PCR, and equally so in patients and in controls. Shortening that was moderate but significant affected the TCRB CDR3s of Type 1 diabetes patients in all four CD4+ subsets.

About this clone itself: What it binds is unknown.

The sequenced template was cDNA made from the entire isolated RNA. TCRdb keeps only in-frame clones here, not all; method: immunoSEQ multiplex PCR. The profile covers hundreds of thousands of clones, with around 9.3% appearing a single time and approximately 1% taken by the ten largest. The sample taken for sequencing was central memory CD4+ T cells from blood. This TCR was sampled from a man aged 25 to 40 with type 1 diabetes.

The CDR3: CASGSTGQETQYF. The CDR3 nucleotides are TGTGCCAGTGGATCGACAGGGCAAGAGACCCAGTACTTC. This rearrangement joins TRBV19 to TRBJ2-5, with TRBD1 matching over 7 bases. CDR3 length: 13 amino acids. V shed 8 bases, J shed 2 bases, and the junction held 5 bases outside the gene matches. Germline CDR1 reads LNHDA; CDR2 reads SQIVND (reference sequence).